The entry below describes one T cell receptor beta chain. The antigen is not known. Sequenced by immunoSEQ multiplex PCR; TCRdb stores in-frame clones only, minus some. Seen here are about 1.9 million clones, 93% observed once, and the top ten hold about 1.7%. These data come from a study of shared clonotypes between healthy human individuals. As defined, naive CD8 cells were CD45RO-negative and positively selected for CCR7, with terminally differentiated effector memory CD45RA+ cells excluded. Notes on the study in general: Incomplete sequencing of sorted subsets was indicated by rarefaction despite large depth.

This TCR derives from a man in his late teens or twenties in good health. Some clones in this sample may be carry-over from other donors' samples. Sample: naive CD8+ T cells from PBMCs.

CDR3 loop: CASSQDLRLAGAYNEQFF. The CDR3, as DNA: TGTGCCAGCAGCCAAGATCTTAGACTAGCGGGAGCTTACAATGAGCAGTTCTTC. The chain recombines TRBV14 with TRBJ2-1; 12 bases agree with TRBD2. With 0 bases clipped from V and 4 bases from J, the junction kept 7 bases outside the gene matches. This CDR3 has 18 amino acids. Germline V CDR1 and CDR2: SGHDN, FVKESK.